Below are 28 T cell receptor beta chains sequenced from a single sample in a study of T cell clonality in common variable immunodeficiency. The table came from immunoSEQ multiplex PCR; TCRdb's copy has only in-frame clones and leaves some out. The sample is made up of 35,000 to 50,000 clones, none counted only once. Sequenced: peripheral blood mononuclear cells. Receptors were obtained from a person aged 18 to 75 in good health.

This clone was seen at least ten times. The read ends 3 residues shy of where the CDR3 ends; the end is completed using the germline J gene. The chain uses TRBV6-1 and TRBJ2-6; no clear D gene. Trimming stripped 2 bases from V and 0 bases from J, with 5 bases between. The CDR3 runs to 15 residues. Germline assignment: CDR1 MNHNS and CDR2 SASEGT. This chain's CDR3 is CASSENGSGANVLTF. CDR3 bases read: TGTGCCAGCAGTGAAAACGGCTCTGGGGCCAACGTC.

Many counts were recorded for this clone. Read data end 3 residues before the CDR3 end; the end is taken from the germline J gene. The chain recombines TRBV2 with TRBJ1-1; no firm D call. The CDR3 contains 13 residues. The V end lost 7 bases, the J end lost 1 base, and 10 bases lay between the germline ends. Germline V gene data show CDR1 as SNHLY and CDR2 as FYNNEI. CDR3 region: CASMQEPNTEAFF. The CDR3 bases that were read are TGTGCCAGCATGCAGGAGCCGAACACTGAA.

This clone has ten or more counts. CDR3 amino acids: CSARPVGDISYEQYF. The covered CDR3 bases are TGCAGTGCTAGGCCGGTCGGGGACATCTCCTACGAG. The chain links TRBV20-1 to TRBJ2-7; possibly TRBD1 for D (6 bases). The read comes to an end 3 residues before the CDR3 does, leaving the germline J gene to fill in the end. This CDR3 region has 15 residues. Trimming cost V 3 bases and J 0 bases, with 15 bases left between them. CDR1 DFQATT and CDR2 SNEGSKA come from the germline V gene (reference sequence).

This clone was recorded at least ten times. The read falls 3 residues short of the CDR3 end, and the missing part is taken from the germline J gene. J is TRBJ2-7 and V is TRBV7-8; 8 nucleotides match TRBD1. The V segment lost 5 bases and the J segment 6 bases; nucleotides outside the gene matches: 9. This CDR3 is 14 amino acids long. The V gene's germline CDR1 is SGHVS and CDR2 FQNEAQ. The sequenced CDR3 bases are TGTGCCAGCAGCCCACAGGGGGGAGCATCCGAG. It is translated as CASSPQGGASE. The entire CDR3 sequence reads CASSPQGGASEQYF.

This clone was counted at least ten times. The sequenced fragment ends 3 residues before the CDR3 boundary, so the rest is inferred from the germline J gene. The chain has TRBV20-1 and TRBJ1-5, with a possible D match to TRBD1 (6 bases). CDR3 length equals 13 residues. Germline CDR1 and CDR2: DFQATT and SNEGSKA (reference sequence). Trimming left V 6 bases short and J 3 bases short, with 12 bases between. Incomplete CDR3 DNA: TGCAGTGCCAAAGGGGGTTCCAATCAGCCC. Its translation is CSAKGGSNQP. In full, the CDR3 reads CSAKGGSNQPQHF.

This clone was counted at least ten times. One junction end does not reproduce the germline sequence, and a read error may be involved. The read ends 3 residues before the CDR3 terminus; that terminus is restored from the germline J gene. This sequence joins TRBV5-6 and TRBJ2-5; TRBD1 aligns across 7 bases. The CDR3 is 13 amino acids. The germline V gene has CDR1 SGHDT and CDR2 YYEEEE. The CDR3 bases that were read are TGTGCTAGCAGCACCGGGACAGAAGAGACC. Protein: CASSTGTEET. The CDR3 as a whole reads CASSTGTEETQYF.

This clone was recorded at least ten times. The CDR3 is cut off 3 residues early in the read; its end comes from the germline J gene. The chain couples TRBV12-5 to TRBJ2-1, with 12 bases lining up with TRBD2. The V gene's germline CDR1 is LGHNT and CDR2 FRNRAP. The CDR3 covers 19 residues. V dropped 3 bases and J dropped 2; count of bases not matched to a gene: 11. The CDR3 spells CASGFRPRLAGETYNEQFF. Incomplete CDR3 DNA: TGTGCTAGTGGTTTTCGGCCCCGACTAGCGGGGGAAACCTACAATGAG.

This clone was seen at least ten times. The CDR3 end lies 3 residues beyond the end of the read and is filled in from the germline J gene. The chain carries TRBV5-4 and TRBJ1-1; D gene ambiguous. The CDR3 runs to 12 residues. The V end lost 3 bases, the J end lost 5 bases, and 8 bases lay between the germline ends. Germline assignment: CDR1 SGHNT and CDR2 YYREEE (reference sequence). The sequenced part of the CDR3 DNA is TGTGCCAGCAGCTCCATAGGGACTGAA. Its translation: CASSSIGTE. The entire CDR3 protein reads CASSSIGTEAFF.

There are many counts of this clone. Read sequence stops 3 residues before the CDR3 end, and the germline J gene provides the missing end. The chain recombines TRBV10-1 with TRBJ2-1; no clear D. The germline gives CDR1 WNHNN, CDR2 SYGVQD (reference sequence). The CDR3 sequence is 16 residues long. Trimming shortened V by 0 bases and J by 1 base, and 10 bases separated the two germline ends. This CDR3 reads CASSESGLSSYNEQFF. The part of the CDR3 DNA that was read is TGCGCCAGCAGTGAGTCTGGGCTATCGTCCTACAATGAG.

This clone was counted ten times or more. The read ends 3 residues before the CDR3 terminus; that terminus is restored from the germline J gene. The gene calls are TRBV7-3 and TRBJ2-1; TRBD1 matches 9 bases. The CDR3 runs to 15 residues. After removal of 5 bases from V and 3 bases from J, the junction contained 5 bases not matched to a gene. CDR1 SGHTA and CDR2 FQGTGA come from the germline V gene. The CDR3 DNA, read in part, is TGTGCCAGCAGCCTCCCGGGACAGGGCTACAATGAG. Translation gives CASSLPGQGYNE. Given in full, the CDR3 is CASSLPGQGYNEQFF.

CDR3 bases read: TGTGCCAGCAGGGTGGACAATAGCAATCAGCCC. Its protein product is CASRVDNSNQP. The entire CDR3 reads CASRVDNSNQPQHF. This rearrangement joins TRBV6-2 or TRBV6-3 to TRBJ1-5; tentatively, D is TRBD1 (5 bases). The DNA ends 3 residues before the CDR3 does, and the rest of the CDR3 is filled in from the germline J gene. This CDR3 has 14 residues. Germline CDR1 MNHEY, CDR2 SVGEGT. V lost 6 bases, J lost 0 bases, and 9 bases lay in between.

This clone was counted many times. The read terminates 3 residues ahead of where the CDR3 ends, so the germline J gene completes it. The rearrangement links TRBV6-1 to TRBJ2-1; weak D call: TRBD2 (7 bases). From germline, CDR1 is MNHNS and CDR2 SASEGT. The V gene lost 1 base and the J gene lost 6 bases, with 10 bases spanning the gap. This CDR3 is 14 amino acids long. The CDR3 is CASSEGGGGNEQFF. The CDR3 bases that were read are TGTGCCAGCAGTGAAGGGGGAGGGGGCAATGAG.

This clone was recorded many times. The read stops 3 residues short of the end of the CDR3; the missing end is completed from the germline J gene. The gene calls are TRBV20-1 and TRBJ2-5; TRBD2 aligns across 10 bases. CDR3 length equals 14 residues. Germline trimming cut 6 bases from V and 4 bases from J; bases unmatched to any gene: 8. The germline gives CDR1 DFQATT, CDR2 SNEGSKA (reference sequence). The CDR3 DNA, read in part, is TGCAGTGCGAGGAGCGGGGGGGCCGTAGAGACC. Residues: CSARSGGAVET. The full CDR3 is CSARSGGAVETQYF.

This clone occurred many times. The sequence runs out 3 residues before the end of the CDR3; the remainder is reconstructed from the germline J gene. V usage is TRBV7-3 and J usage is TRBJ2-3; unclear D gene. The length of the CDR3 is 14 residues. V gave up 5 bases and J gave up 4 bases, with 13 bases separating them. Germline lookup yields CDR1 SGHTA and CDR2 FQGTGA. Partial CDR3 DNA: TGTGCCAGCAGCCCAGGCTCCGCGCCAGATACG. Amino acid sequence: CASSPGSAPDT. The whole CDR3 region reads CASSPGSAPDTQYF.

This clone was seen many times. Incomplete CDR3 DNA: TGTGCCAGCCTGGACAGAACTAACTATGGC. This sequence encodes CASLDRTNYG. The whole CDR3 protein is CASLDRTNYGYTF. This chain uses TRBV28 with TRBJ1-2; tentatively, D is TRBD1 (6 bases). The read stops 3 residues short of the end of the CDR3; the missing end is completed from the germline J gene. Germline CDR1 reads MDHEN; CDR2 reads SYDVKM. The V gene lost 8 bases and the J gene lost 0 bases, with 10 bases spanning the gap. The CDR3 has 13 amino acids.

This clone was seen repeatedly, ten times or more. The read ends 3 residues early relative to the CDR3; the germline J gene fills the gap. This rearrangement joins TRBV18 to TRBJ2-5, with TRBD2 as a possible D gene (5 bases). Germline assignment: CDR1 KGHSH and CDR2 LQKENI. The CDR3 consists of 13 residues. With 3 bases removed from V and 7 bases from J, the gap between germline ends came to 12 bases. CDR3 DNA (partial): TGTGCCAGCTCACCTGTTACACTAGGGACC. Translated, it gives CASSPVTLGT. The full CDR3 sequence reads CASSPVTLGTQYF.

The table lists this clone with many counts. The CDR3 extends 3 residues past the end of the read, so its final part is completed from the germline J gene. This chain uses TRBV19 with TRBJ2-2; 11 positions match TRBD2. Germline lookup yields CDR1 LNHDA and CDR2 SQIVND (reference sequence). This CDR3 is 17 amino acids long. The V and J ends lost 6 bases and 1 base, in that order; junction bases with no gene match: 7. This chain's CDR3 is CASRSPSGGRNTGELFF. The DNA read from the CDR3 is TGTGCCAGTAGGTCGCCTAGCGGGGGGCGGAACACCGGGGAG.

The sample holds many counts of this clone. Read coverage stops 3 residues before the CDR3 terminus; the germline J gene supplies the remainder. The chain links TRBV5-1 to TRBJ2-2, with 10 bases that match TRBD2. CDR3 length equals 20 residues. CDR1 SGHRS and CDR2 YFSETQ come from the germline V gene. With 4 bases clipped from V and 5 bases from J, the junction kept 20 bases outside the gene matches. CDR3 sequence: CASSLLHGLAASVKTGELFF. The DNA read from the CDR3 is TGCGCCAGCAGCCTACTACATGGACTAGCGGCGTCGGTTAAAACCGGGGAG.

This clone was picked up many times. The CDR3 end lies 3 residues beyond the end of the read and is filled in from the germline J gene. The V and J genes are TRBV27 and TRBJ2-3, with TRBD1 identical over 7 bases. The germline CDR1 and CDR2 sequences are MNHEY and SMNVEV (reference sequence). Unmatched junction bases numbered 7, after V lost 2 bases and J lost 5 bases. The CDR3 has 15 residues. This CDR3 is CASSLQTGFGDTQYF. The CDR3 DNA, read in part, is TGTGCCAGCAGTTTACAGACAGGGTTTGGAGATACG.

This clone was seen at least ten times. Read data end 3 residues before the CDR3 end; the end is taken from the germline J gene. This chain uses TRBV19 with TRBJ2-1, with D hard to call. Per germline, CDR1 LNHDA and CDR2 SQIVND (reference sequence). The CDR3 has 12 amino acids. Trimming removed 6 bases from V and 5 bases from J, with 8 bases in between. CDR3 DNA (partial): TGTGCCAGTAGGAAGCGCAACAATGAG. It yields the protein CASRKRNNE. The entire CDR3 reads CASRKRNNEQFF. Full variable domain (missing parts from reference TRBV19 and TRBJ2-1): DGGITQSPKYLFRKEGQNVTLSCEQNLNHDAMYWYRQDPGQGLRLIYYSQIVNDFQKGDIAEGYSVSREKKESFPLTVTSAQKNPTAFYLCASRKRNNEQFFGPGTRLTVL.

This clone appeared many times. The read falls 3 residues short of the CDR3 end, and the missing part is taken from the germline J gene. This rearrangement joins TRBV4-1 to TRBJ2-3; 9 bases map to TRBD2. CDR1 is MGHRA, CDR2 YSYEKL, per germline. The CDR3 runs 17 residues. V was pared by 4 bases and J by 2 bases, with 10 bases of the junction left unmatched. The CDR3 reads CASSRGGLAGLTDTQYF. The DNA read from the CDR3 is TGCGCCAGCAGCCGGGGAGGGCTAGCGGGACTCACAGATACG.

This clone was counted many times. The CDR3 end falls 3 residues outside the read, so it is completed with the germline J gene. The V gene is TRBV14, the J gene TRBJ1-1, with 9 bases matching TRBD1. Unmatched junction bases numbered 10, after V lost 4 bases and J lost 4 bases. Germline CDR1 is SGHDN and CDR2 is FVKESK. The CDR3 sequence is 16 residues long. The CDR3 region is CASSLNRGRTSTEAFF. Partial CDR3 DNA: TGTGCCAGCAGCCTCAACAGGGGGCGGACATCCACTGAA.

In its sample, this clone was seen many times. The CDR3 end falls 3 residues outside the read, so it is completed with the germline J gene. This sequence joins TRBV5-6 and TRBJ2-3, with D perhaps being TRBD1 or TRBD2 (5 bases each). The CDR3 sequence is 15 residues long. Between the trimmed V and J ends, which lost 0 bases and 5 bases, there was a span of 13 bases. Germline V gives CDR1 SGHDT, CDR2 YYEEEE. The sequenced part of the CDR3 DNA is TGTGCCAGCAGCTTGGGTGCTTTGAGGGGAGATACG. This gives the protein CASSLGALRGDT. The whole CDR3 protein reads CASSLGALRGDTQYF.

This clone was counted ten times or more. The read stops 3 residues short of the end of the CDR3; the missing end is completed from the germline J gene. V is TRBV4-1 and J is TRBJ2-7; maybe TRBD1 (6 bases). Germline CDR1 reads MGHRA; CDR2 reads YSYEKL. This CDR3 comprises 15 residues. The ends were cut back, 4 bases at V and 0 bases at J, with 13 bases in the middle. The DNA read from the CDR3 is TGCGCCAGCAGCCCCACAGGGCCCCCCTCCTACGAG. It translates to CASSPTGPPSYE. The whole CDR3 reads CASSPTGPPSYEQYF.

This clone was seen many times. The read is 3 residues too short to cover the CDR3 end, so that end is filled in from the germline J gene. This chain joins TRBV10-3 and TRBJ2-7; D is perhaps TRBD2 (5 bases). V was clipped by 2 bases and J by 3 bases, with 8 bases between them. CDR3 length: 13 residues. Germline-derived CDR1 and CDR2 are ENHRY and SYGVKD. The CDR3 sequence: CAISEEGSYEQYF. CDR3 bases read: TGTGCCATCAGTGAGGAGGGCAGCTACGAG.

This clone was counted at least ten times. The CDR3 is cut off 3 residues early in the read; its end comes from the germline J gene. The chain has TRBV5-1 and TRBJ1-2; 9 bases line up with TRBD1. Germline V gene lookup returns CDR1 SGHRS and CDR2 YFSETQ. The CDR3 loop spans 16 amino acids. The V and J ends lost 1 base and 2 bases, in that order; junction bases with no gene match: 6. CDR3 bases read: TGCGCCAGCAGCTTGACGAGACAGGGGGTCAACTATGGC. Its translation: CASSLTRQGVNYG. The whole CDR3 protein is CASSLTRQGVNYGYTF. Full variable domain (rest looked up from reference TRBV5-1 and TRBJ1-2): KAGVTQTPRYLIKTRGQQVTLSCSPISGHRSVSWYQQTPGQGLQFLFEYFSETQRNKGNFPGRFSGRQFSNSRSEMNVSTLELGDSALYLCASSLTRQGVNYGYTFGSGTRLTVV.

A word on this clone: Sequencing ends 3 residues short of the CDR3 end; the germline J gene provides the rest. The rearrangement uses TRBV6-1 and TRBJ2-4; unclear D gene. CDR3 size: 14 residues. CDR1 and CDR2 from the germline V gene are MNHNS and SASEGT. The CDR3 bases that were read are TGTGCCAGCAGTGAAGAAAGGCAGATATATGGT. Residues: CASSEERQIYG. The CDR3 as a whole reads CASSEERQIYGQYF.

This clone was recorded at least ten times. The read halts 3 residues ahead of the CDR3 end, with the missing end drawn from the germline J gene. V usage is TRBV9 and J usage is TRBJ1-1; 9 bases match TRBD1. V gave up 4 bases and J gave up 0 bases; unmatched junction bases: 7. This CDR3 is 16 amino acids long. Germline V CDR1 and CDR2: SGDLS, YYNGEE. CDR3 bases read: TGTGCCAGCAGCACCTCGGGACAGGGCATGAACACTGAA. Residues: CASSTSGQGMNTE. Given in full, the CDR3 is CASSTSGQGMNTEAFF.